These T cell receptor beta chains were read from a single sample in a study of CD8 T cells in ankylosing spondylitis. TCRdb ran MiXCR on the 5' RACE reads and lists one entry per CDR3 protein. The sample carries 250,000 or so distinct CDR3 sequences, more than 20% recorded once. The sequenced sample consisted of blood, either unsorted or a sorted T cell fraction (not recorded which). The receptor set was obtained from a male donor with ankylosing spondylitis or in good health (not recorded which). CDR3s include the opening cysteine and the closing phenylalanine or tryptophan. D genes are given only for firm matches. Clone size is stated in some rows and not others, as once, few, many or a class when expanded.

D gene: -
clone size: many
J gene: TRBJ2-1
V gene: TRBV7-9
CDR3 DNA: TGTGCCAGCAGCTTTGGAGTGTACAATGAGCAGTTCTTC
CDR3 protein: CASSFGVYNEQFF

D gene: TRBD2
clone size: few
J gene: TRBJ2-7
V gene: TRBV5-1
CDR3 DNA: TGCGCCAGCAGTTCCTCAGGGGCTAGCGGGGTCTACGAGCAGTACTTC
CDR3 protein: CASSSSGASGVYEQYF

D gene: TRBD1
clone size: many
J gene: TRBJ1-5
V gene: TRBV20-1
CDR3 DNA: TGCAGTGCAGGGGACAGTAGCAATCAGCCCCAGCATTTT
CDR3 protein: CSAGDSSNQPQHF

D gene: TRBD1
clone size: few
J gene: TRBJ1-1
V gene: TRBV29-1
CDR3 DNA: TGCAGCGTCCAGACAGGGGGATGGACTGAAGCTTTCTTT
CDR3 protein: CSVQTGGWTEAFF

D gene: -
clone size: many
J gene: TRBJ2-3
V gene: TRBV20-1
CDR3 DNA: TGCAGTGCCGACTACGTGAGGGGCACAGATACGCAGTATTTT
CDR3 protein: CSADYVRGTDTQYF

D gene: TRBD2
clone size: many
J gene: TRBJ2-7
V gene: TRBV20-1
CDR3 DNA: TGCAGTGCTAGAGTAGGCGGGGGGAACTACGAGCAGTACTTC
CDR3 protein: CSARVGGGNYEQYF

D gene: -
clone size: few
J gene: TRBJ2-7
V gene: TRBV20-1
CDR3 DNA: TGCAGTGCTAGGGGTCCTCAGATCTCCTACGAGCAGTACTTC
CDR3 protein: CSARGPQISYEQYF

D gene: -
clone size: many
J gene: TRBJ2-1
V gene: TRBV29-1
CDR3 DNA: TGCAGCGTTGAAGGACAGATGGTCAATGAGCAGTTCTTC
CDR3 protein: CSVEGQMVNEQFF

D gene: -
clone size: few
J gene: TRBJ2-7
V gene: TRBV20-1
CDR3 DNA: TGCAGTGCCATCGGCAACAGGAGCTCCTACGAGCAGTACTTC
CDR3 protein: CSAIGNRSSYEQYF

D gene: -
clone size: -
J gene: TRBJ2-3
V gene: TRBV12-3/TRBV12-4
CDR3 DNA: TGTGCCAGCAGTACCGACAGAACTAGCACAGATACGCAGTATTTT
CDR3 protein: CASSTDRTSTDTQYF

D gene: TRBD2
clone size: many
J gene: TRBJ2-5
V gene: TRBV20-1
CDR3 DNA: TGCAGTGCTAGGGTGGGACTAGCGTTCCAAGAGACCCAGTACTTC
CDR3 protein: CSARVGLAFQETQYF

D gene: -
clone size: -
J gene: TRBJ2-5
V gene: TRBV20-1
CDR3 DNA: TGCAGTGCTAGCCTCCGGGCCAGCAGGCCCCAGTACTTC
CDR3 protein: CSASLRASRPQYF

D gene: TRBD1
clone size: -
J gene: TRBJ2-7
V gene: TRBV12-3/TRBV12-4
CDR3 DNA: TGTGCCAGCAGTAATACAGGGGTTAGCAACGAGCAGTACTTC
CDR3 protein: CASSNTGVSNEQYF

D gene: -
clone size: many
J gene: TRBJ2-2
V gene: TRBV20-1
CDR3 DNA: TGCAGTGCTAGAGAGCTGACCCTTACCGGGGAGCTGTTTTTT
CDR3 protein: CSARELTLTGELFF

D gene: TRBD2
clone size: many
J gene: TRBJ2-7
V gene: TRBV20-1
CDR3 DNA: TGCAGTGCTAGAGAAGCGGGGACCTACGAGCAGTACTTC
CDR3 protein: CSAREAGTYEQYF

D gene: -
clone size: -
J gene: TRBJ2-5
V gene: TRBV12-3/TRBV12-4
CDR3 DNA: TGTGCCAGCAGTTTGATGCGACCAGGAGCCCAGTACTTC
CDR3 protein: CASSLMRPGAQYF